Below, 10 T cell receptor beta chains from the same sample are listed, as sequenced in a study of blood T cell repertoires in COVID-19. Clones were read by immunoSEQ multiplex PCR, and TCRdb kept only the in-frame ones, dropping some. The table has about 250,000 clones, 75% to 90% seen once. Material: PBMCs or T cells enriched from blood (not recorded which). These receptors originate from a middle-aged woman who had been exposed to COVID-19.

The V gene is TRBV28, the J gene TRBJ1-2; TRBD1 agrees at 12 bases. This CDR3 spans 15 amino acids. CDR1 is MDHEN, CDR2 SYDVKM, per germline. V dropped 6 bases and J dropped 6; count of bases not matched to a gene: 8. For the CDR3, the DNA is TGTGCCAGCAGCAACCCGGGACAGGGGGCTCATGGCTACACCTTC. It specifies CASSNPGQGAHGYTF.

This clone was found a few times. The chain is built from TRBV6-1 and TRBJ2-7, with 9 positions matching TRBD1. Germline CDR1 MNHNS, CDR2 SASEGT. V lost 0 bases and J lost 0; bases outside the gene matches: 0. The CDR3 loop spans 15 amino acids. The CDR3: CASSEATGGSYEQYF. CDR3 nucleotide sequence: TGTGCCAGCAGTGAAGCGACAGGGGGCTCCTACGAGCAGTACTTC.

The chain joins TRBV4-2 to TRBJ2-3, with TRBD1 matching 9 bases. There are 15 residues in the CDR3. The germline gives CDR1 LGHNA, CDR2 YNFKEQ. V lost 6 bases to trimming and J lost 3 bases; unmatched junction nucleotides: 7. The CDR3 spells CASRGDREVTDTQYF. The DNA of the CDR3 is TGTGCCAGCAGGGGGGACAGGGAAGTGACAGATACGCAGTATTTT.

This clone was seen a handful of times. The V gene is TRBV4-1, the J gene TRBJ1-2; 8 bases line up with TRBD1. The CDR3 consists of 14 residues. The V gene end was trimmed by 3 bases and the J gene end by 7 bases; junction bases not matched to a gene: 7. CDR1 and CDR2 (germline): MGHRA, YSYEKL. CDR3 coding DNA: TGCGCCAGCAGCCAGGACAGGGTAGGTTCTGGCTACACCTTC. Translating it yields CASSQDRVGSGYTF.

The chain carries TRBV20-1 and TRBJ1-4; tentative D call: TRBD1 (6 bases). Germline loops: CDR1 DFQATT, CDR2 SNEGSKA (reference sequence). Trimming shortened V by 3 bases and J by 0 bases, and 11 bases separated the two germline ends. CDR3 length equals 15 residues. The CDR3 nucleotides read TGCAGTGCTAGTTCAGGGGCCGCAACTAATGAAAAACTGTTTTTT. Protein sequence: CSASSGAATNEKLFF.

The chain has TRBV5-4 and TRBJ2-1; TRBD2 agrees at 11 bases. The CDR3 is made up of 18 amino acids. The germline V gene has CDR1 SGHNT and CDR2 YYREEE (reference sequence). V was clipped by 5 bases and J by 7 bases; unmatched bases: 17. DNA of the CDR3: TGTGCCAGCAGGCGGACCGGGACAGGGAGACTAGCGGGAAATGAGCAGTTCTTC. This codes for CASRRTGTGRLAGNEQFF.

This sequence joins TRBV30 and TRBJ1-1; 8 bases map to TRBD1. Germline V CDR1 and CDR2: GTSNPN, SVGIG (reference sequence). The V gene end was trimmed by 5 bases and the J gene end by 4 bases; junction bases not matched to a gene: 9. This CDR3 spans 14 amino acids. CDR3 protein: CAWGRGQGATEAFF. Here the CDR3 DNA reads TGTGCCTGGGGCAGGGGGCAGGGTGCCACTGAAGCTTTCTTT.

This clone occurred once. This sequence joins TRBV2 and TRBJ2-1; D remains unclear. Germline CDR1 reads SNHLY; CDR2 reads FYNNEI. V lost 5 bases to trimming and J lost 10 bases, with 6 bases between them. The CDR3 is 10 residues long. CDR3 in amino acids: CASSRGEQFF. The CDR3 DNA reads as TGTGCCAGCAGTCGTGGCGAGCAGTTCTTC.

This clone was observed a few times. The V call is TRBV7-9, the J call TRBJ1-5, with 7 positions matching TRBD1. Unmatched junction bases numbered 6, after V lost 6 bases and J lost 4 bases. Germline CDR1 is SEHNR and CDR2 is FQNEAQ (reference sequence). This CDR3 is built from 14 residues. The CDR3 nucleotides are TGTGCCAGCAGTAAGGGACAGAGTAATCAGCCCCAGCATTTT. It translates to CASSKGQSNQPQHF.

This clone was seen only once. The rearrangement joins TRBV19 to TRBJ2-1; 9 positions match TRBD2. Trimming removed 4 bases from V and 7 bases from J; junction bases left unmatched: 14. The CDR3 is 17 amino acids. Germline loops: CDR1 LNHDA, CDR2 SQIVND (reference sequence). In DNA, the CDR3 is TGTGCCAGTAGTAGGAGGACTAGCGAGACCCGATCAAATGAGCAGTTCTTC. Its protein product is CASSRRTSETRSNEQFF.